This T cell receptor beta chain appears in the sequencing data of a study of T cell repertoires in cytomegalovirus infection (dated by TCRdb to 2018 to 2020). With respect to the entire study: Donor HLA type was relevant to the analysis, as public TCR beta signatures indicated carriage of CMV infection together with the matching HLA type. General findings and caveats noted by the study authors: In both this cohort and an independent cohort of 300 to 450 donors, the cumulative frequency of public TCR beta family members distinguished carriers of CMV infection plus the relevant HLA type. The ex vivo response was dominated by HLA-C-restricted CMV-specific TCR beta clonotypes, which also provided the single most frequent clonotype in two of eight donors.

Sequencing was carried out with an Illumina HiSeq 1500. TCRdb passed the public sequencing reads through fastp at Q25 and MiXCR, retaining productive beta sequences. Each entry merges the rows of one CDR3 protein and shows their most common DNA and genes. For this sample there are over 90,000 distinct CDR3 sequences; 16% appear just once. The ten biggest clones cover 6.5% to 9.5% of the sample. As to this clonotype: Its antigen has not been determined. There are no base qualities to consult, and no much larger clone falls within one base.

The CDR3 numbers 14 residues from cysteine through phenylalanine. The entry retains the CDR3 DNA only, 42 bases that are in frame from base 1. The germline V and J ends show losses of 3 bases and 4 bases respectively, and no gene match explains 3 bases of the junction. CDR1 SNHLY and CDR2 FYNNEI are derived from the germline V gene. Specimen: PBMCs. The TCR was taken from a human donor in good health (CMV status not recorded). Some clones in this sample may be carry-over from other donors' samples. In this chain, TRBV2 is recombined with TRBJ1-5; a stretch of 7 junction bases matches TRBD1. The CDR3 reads CASSDRGWNQPQHF. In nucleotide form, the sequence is TGTGCCAGCAGTGACAGGGGGTGGAATCAGCCCCAGCATTTT. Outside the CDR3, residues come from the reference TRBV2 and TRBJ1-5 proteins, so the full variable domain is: EPEVTQTPSHQVTQMGQEVILRCVPISNHLYFYWYRQILGQKVEFLVSFYNNEISEKSEIFDDQFSVERPDGSNFTLKIRSTKLEDSAMYFCASSDRGWNQPQHFGDGTRLSIL.